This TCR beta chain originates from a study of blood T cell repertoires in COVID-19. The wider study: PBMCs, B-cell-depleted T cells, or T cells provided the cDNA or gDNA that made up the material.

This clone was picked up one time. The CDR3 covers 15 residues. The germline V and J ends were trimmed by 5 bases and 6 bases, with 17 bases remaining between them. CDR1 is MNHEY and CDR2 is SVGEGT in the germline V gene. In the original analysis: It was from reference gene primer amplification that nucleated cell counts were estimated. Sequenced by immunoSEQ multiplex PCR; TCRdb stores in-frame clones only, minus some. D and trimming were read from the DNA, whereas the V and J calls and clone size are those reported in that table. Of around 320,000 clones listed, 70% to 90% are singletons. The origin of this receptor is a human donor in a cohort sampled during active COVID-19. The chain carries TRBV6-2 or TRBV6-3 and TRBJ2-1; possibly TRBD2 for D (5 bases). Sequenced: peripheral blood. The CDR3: CASSTLFGGGNEQFF. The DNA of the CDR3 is TGTGCCAGCAGTACCCTTTTCGGAGGAGGCAATGAGCAGTTCTTC.